This T cell receptor (beta chain) derives from a study of cytomegalovirus exposure and HLA in healthy donors. Study outcomes and limitations: In a later analysis, a missense DCLRE1C variant was linked to TCR beta V- and J-gene trimming.

About this clone itself: Its specificity is unknown.

13 Jbeta primers and 60 Vbeta primers were used for the PCR. Generated by immunoSEQ multiplex PCR, the TCRdb table keeps only in-frame clones and is missing some. The profile covers some 150,000 clones, with about 9.2% appearing a single time and over 6.5% taken by the ten largest. Material for sequencing was PBMCs. This receptor was obtained from a woman aged 35 to 49 in good health and CMV-seropositive.

CDR3 nucleotides: TGTGCCAGCACCGCGACAGGGGGCTCCTATAATTCACCCCTCCACTTT. Protein product: CASTATGGSYNSPLHF. The chain employs TRBV4-2 and TRBJ1-6; 9 bases align to TRBD1. The germline V gene has CDR1 LGHNA and CDR2 YNFKEQ. This CDR3 has 16 amino acids. Trimming cost V 7 bases and J 0 bases; bases outside gene matches: 4.